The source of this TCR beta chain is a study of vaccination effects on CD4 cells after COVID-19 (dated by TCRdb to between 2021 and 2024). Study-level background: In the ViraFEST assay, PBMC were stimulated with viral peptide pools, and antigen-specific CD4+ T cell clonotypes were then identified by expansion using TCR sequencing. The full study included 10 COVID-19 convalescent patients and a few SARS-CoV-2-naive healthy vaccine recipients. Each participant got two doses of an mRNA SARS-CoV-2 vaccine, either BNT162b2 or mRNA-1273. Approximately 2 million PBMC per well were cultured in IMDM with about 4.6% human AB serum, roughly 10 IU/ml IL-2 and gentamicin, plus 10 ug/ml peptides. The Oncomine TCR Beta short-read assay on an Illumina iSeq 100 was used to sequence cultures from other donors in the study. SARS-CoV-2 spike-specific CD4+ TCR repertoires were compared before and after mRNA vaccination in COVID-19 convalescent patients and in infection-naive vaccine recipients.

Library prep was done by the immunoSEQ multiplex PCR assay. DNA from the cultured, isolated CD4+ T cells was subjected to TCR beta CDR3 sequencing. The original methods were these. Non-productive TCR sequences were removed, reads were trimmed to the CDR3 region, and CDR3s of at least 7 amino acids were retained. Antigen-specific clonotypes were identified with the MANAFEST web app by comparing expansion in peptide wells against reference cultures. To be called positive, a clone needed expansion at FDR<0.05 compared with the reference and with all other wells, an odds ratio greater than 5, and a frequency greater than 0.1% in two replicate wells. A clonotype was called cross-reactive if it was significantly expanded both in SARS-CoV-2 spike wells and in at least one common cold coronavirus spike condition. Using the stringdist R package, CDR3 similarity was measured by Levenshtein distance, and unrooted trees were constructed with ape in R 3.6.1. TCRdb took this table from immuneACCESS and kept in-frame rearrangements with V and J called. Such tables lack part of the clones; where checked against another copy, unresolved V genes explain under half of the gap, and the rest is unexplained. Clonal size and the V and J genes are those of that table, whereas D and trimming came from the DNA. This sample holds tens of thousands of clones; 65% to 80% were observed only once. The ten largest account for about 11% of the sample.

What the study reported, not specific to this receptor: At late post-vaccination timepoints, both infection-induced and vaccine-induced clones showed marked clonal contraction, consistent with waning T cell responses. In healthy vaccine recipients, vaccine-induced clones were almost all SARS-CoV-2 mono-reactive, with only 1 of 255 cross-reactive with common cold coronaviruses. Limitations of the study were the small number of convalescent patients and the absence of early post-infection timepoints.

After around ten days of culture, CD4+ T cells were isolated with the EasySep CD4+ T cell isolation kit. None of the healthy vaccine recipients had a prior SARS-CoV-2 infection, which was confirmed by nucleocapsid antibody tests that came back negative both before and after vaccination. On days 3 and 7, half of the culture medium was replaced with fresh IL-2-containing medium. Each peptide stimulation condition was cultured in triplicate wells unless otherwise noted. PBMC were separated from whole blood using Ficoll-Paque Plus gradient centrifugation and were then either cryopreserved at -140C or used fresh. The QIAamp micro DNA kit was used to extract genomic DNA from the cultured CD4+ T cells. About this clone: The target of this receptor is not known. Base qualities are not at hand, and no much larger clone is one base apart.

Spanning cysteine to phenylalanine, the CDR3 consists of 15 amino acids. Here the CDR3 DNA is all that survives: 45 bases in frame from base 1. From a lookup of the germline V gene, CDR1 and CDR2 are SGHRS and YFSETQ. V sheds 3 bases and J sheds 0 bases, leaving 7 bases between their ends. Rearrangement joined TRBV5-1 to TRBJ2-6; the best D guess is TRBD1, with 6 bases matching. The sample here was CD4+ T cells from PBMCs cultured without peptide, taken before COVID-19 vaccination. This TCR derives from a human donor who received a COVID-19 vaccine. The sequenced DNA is TGCGCCAGCAGCTCAGGGGCCTCTGGGGCCAACGTCCTGACTTTC. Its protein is CASSSGASGANVLTF.